A single sample gave rise to the 22 T cell receptor beta chains below, sequenced in a study of blood T cells in healthy people across ages. A sample-barcoded 5' primer and a J-beta primer mix were used in a second PCR of about 6 to 12 cycles. A single record per CDR3 protein comes from TCRdb applying MiXCR to the 5' RACE reads. The sample includes about 1 million distinct CDR3 sequences, under 45% of them seen just once. The sequenced sample was blood. The receptors originated from a woman in her fifties or sixties in good health.

The chain employs TRBV7-8 and TRBJ2-1; TRBD2 might be the D (5 bases). Trimming pared 3 bases from V and 5 bases from J, leaving 14 bases between. This CDR3 contains 15 residues. Germline CDR1 and CDR2: SGHVS and FQNEAQ. The CDR3 region has the DNA TGTGCCAGCAGCTTCGGGCGGGTTCGGGACAATGAGCAGTTCTTC. Its protein is CASSFGRVRDNEQFF.

The chain uses TRBV12-3 or TRBV12-4 and TRBJ2-7, with 8 positions matching TRBD2. CDR3 length equals 15 residues. V trimming: 7 bases; J trimming: 2 bases; junction bases outside the gene matches: 10. As DNA, the CDR3 is TGTGCCAGCACCCTCATGGCGGGAGGACCCTACGAGCAGTACTTC. Protein sequence: CASTLMAGGPYEQYF.

This clonotype occurred many times. This chain connects TRBV29-1 to TRBJ1-2; possible D gene TRBD1, 6 bases. CDR1 and CDR2 (germline): SQVTM, ANQGSEA. V was cut by 2 bases and J by 3 bases, with 16 bases left in between. The CDR3 has 15 residues. The CDR3 spells CSVEPSLGGYYGYTF. The CDR3 DNA reads TGCAGCGTTGAACCCTCCCTCGGGGGCTACTATGGCTACACCTTC.

In this sample, this clonotype turned up a few times. The chain is built from TRBV28 and TRBJ2-7; 10 bases agree with TRBD1. The germline V gene encodes CDR1 MDHEN and CDR2 SYDVKM. With 7 bases clipped from V and 2 bases from J, the junction kept 5 bases outside the gene matches. The CDR3 consists of 14 residues. The CDR3 here is CASTPGTGAYEQYF. CDR3 nucleotide sequence: TGTGCCAGCACACCCGGGACAGGGGCCTACGAGCAGTACTTC.

This clonotype has a handful of counts. The chain uses TRBV6-2 or TRBV6-3 and TRBJ2-1; 7 bases map to TRBD2. CDR3 length: 15 residues. Germline CDR1 reads MNHEY; CDR2 reads SVGEGT. J was trimmed by 0 bases and V by 7 bases; bases with no gene match: 6. The CDR3 bases are TGTGCCAGCACCCAGACTAGCAGCTCCTACAATGAGCAGTTCTTC. This codes for CASTQTSSSYNEQFF.

The sample holds one count of this clonotype. The chain employs TRBV7-8 and TRBJ2-1, with 11 bases identical to TRBD2. The junction had 6 bases not matched to a gene; V was cut back by 6 bases and J by 11 bases. CDR3 length: 13 residues. Per germline, CDR1 SGHVS and CDR2 FQNEAQ. The CDR3 protein is CASRTLAGDKQFF. The CDR3, as DNA: TGTGCCAGCAGAACACTAGCGGGAGATAAGCAGTTCTTC.

This chain joins TRBV27 and TRBJ2-7; TRBD2 matches at 8 bases. Germline CDR1 and CDR2: MNHEY and SMNVEV (reference sequence). The CDR3 has 14 amino acids. The trim removed 3 bases at V and 5 bases at J, leaving 6 bases unmatched. The CDR3 region is CASSFFGGGDEQYF. The CDR3, as DNA: TGTGCCAGCAGTTTTTTCGGGGGGGGGGACGAGCAGTACTTC.

There are a few counts of this clonotype. This sequence joins TRBV6-2 or TRBV6-3 and TRBJ2-1, with D maybe TRBD2 (6 bases). Trimming took off 4 bases at V and 0 bases at J, with 16 bases between the two ends. The germline V gene encodes CDR1 MNHEY and CDR2 SVGEGT. The CDR3 consists of 17 residues. CDR3 in DNA: TGTGCCAGCAGTTGGCCACTAGCTGGGAGCTCCTACAATGAGCAGTTCTTC. It specifies CASSWPLAGSSYNEQFF.

This clonotype was observed a handful of times. The CDR3, as DNA: TGTGCCAGCAGTTACGGCCGGGACAGGGGGGTAATCGCCTACGAGCAGTACTTC. Residues: CASSYGRDRGVIAYEQYF. The chain uses TRBV6-5 and TRBJ2-7; 11 bases map to TRBD1. The junction had 11 bases not matched to a gene; V was cut back by 2 bases and J by 2 bases. This CDR3 is 18 amino acids long. Germline V CDR1 and CDR2: MNHEY, SVGAGI.

The V call is TRBV12-3 or TRBV12-4, the J call TRBJ1-2, with D perhaps TRBD1 (5 bases). The length of the CDR3 is 14 residues. The V end was cut by 7 bases, the J end by 2 bases, with 14 bases between. This CDR3 is CASTLGGANYGYTF. For the CDR3, the DNA is TGTGCCAGCACCTTGGGAGGGGCAAACTATGGCTACACCTTC.

The chain couples TRBV20-1 to TRBJ1-5, with D hard to call. This CDR3 comprises 12 residues. V lost 4 bases and J 8 bases, leaving 12 bases between the germline ends. CDR1 is DFQATT, CDR2 SNEGSKA, per germline (reference sequence). The CDR3 nucleotides read TGCAGTGCTAACCCCTCCGGCAAGCCCCAGCATTTT. Its protein is CSANPSGKPQHF.

The genes are TRBV6-5 and TRBJ1-2; D might be TRBD1 (6 bases). There are 15 residues in the CDR3. Germline CDR1 MNHEY, CDR2 SVGAGI. Trimming stripped 2 bases from V and 3 bases from J, with 13 bases between. The CDR3, as DNA: TGTGCCAGCAGTTACCCCAGGGGAGCTCACTATGGCTACACCTTC. It is translated as CASSYPRGAHYGYTF.

This clonotype has only a few counts. This chain uses TRBV20-1 with TRBJ2-5; the D is unclear. Germline loops: CDR1 DFQATT, CDR2 SNEGSKA (reference sequence). Trimming stripped 2 bases from V and 2 bases from J, with 9 bases between. CDR3 length equals 13 residues. CDR3 in DNA: TGCAGTGCTAGATCTTACGTACAAGAGACCCAGTACTTC. Translated, it gives CSARSYVQETQYF.

As DNA, the CDR3 is TGTGCCAGCAGTCGGTTGGGGGTTCCGTACTTC. It translates to CASSRLGVPYF. J is TRBJ2-7 and V is TRBV12-3 or TRBV12-4; D assignment may be TRBD1 or TRBD2 (5 bases each). V was shortened by 5 bases and J by 12 bases, with 14 bases between the two germline ends. The CDR3 extends over 11 amino acids.

The chain links TRBV20-1 to TRBJ2-5; TRBD2 might be the D (6 bases). TRBJ2-7 explains the end of the DNA better; the J call may be wrong. This CDR3 has 15 residues. Germline lookup yields CDR1 DFQATT and CDR2 SNEGSKA (reference sequence). The CDR3 loop is CSARGSGLTSYEQYF. The CDR3 DNA follows: TGCAGTGCTAGAGGAAGCGGGCTAACCTCCTACGAGCAGTACTTC.

The chain couples TRBV28 to TRBJ1-2; tentative D call: TRBD1 (5 bases). Per germline, CDR1 MDHEN and CDR2 SYDVKM. V lost 6 bases to trimming and J lost 4 bases, with 15 bases between them. The length of the CDR3 is 14 residues. The CDR3 loop reads CASRNRISVYGYTF. CDR3 bases: TGTGCCAGCAGAAACAGGATATCGGTCTATGGCTACACCTTC.

The chain combines TRBV28 with TRBJ2-7; 9 bases align to TRBD2. CDR3 length: 14 amino acids. CDR1 MDHEN and CDR2 SYDVKM come from the germline V gene. Losses at the gene ends were 5 bases for V and 3 bases for J; bases not matched to a gene: 5. The CDR3 DNA is TGTGCCAGCAGTGTTAATAGCGGGAGCTACGAGCAGTACTTC. This encodes CASSVNSGSYEQYF.

The genes are TRBV28 and TRBJ2-1; no clear D. The CDR3 consists of 12 residues. The V end was cut by 1 base, the J end by 10 bases, with 8 bases between. Germline values: CDR1 MDHEN, CDR2 SYDVKM. The CDR3 sequence is CASSLLVAEQFF. CDR3 bases: TGTGCCAGCAGTTTATTGGTGGCAGAGCAGTTCTTC.

The V and J genes are TRBV3-1 and TRBJ2-7; tentative D call: TRBD2 (6 bases). Germline CDR1 LGHDT, CDR2 YNNKEL (reference sequence). The V and J ends lost 0 bases and 4 bases respectively, with 19 bases between them. CDR3 length: 17 amino acids. The CDR3 loop is CASSQDRWGSGVYEQYF. The CDR3 bases are TGTGCCAGCAGCCAAGATAGGTGGGGGTCGGGGGTTTACGAGCAGTACTTC.

The genes are TRBV29-1 and TRBJ1-1; D call uncertain. With 3 bases removed from V and 0 bases from J, the gap between germline ends came to 8 bases. Germline V gene data show CDR1 as SQVTM and CDR2 as ANQGSEA. The CDR3 runs to 13 residues. The DNA for the CDR3 is TGCAGCGTTGAGGTGGGGATGAACACTGAAGCTTTCTTT. It encodes CSVEVGMNTEAFF.

The V gene is TRBV20-1, the J gene TRBJ1-5; weak D call: TRBD1 (6 bases). CDR1 DFQATT and CDR2 SNEGSKA come from the germline V gene (reference sequence). Trimming pared 5 bases from V and 2 bases from J, leaving 19 bases between. The CDR3 loop spans 16 amino acids. Here the CDR3 DNA reads TGCAGTGCTTCACAGGGAGACTCCTCTGGCAATCAGCCCCAGCATTTT. Translation gives CSASQGDSSGNQPQHF.

This clonotype was seen many times. The chain has TRBV11-2 and TRBJ2-7; D perhaps matches TRBD2 (5 bases). This CDR3 spans 14 amino acids. The germline V gene has CDR1 SGHAT and CDR2 FQNNGV. The V gene lost 2 bases and the J gene lost 2 bases, with 10 bases spanning the gap. CDR3: CASSLSGSPYEQYF. DNA for the CDR3: TGTGCCAGCAGCTTATCGGGGAGCCCCTACGAGCAGTACTTC.